Each of the 16 T cell receptor beta chains below was sequenced from the same sample in a study of beta chain features in type 1 diabetes. Every bit of the isolated RNA underwent reverse transcription, so sequencing read expressed TCRB transcripts. Sequencing used immunoSEQ multiplex PCR; TCRdb keeps in-frame clones, though not all of them. Found here are 810,000 or so clones, roughly 15% of them singletons; the top ten hold 0.02% to 0.025%. Sequencing was carried out using naive CD4+ T cells from blood. All receptors derive from a young woman in good health.

The chain joins TRBV6-5 to TRBJ2-7, with 7 bases identical to TRBD1. The CDR3 sequence is 15 residues long. The V and J ends lost 1 base and 3 bases, in that order; junction bases with no gene match: 6. CDR1 is MNHEY, CDR2 SVGAGI, per germline. In DNA, the CDR3 is TGTGCCAGCAGTTACTTCAGGGGGAATATCTACGAGCAGTACTTC. Amino acids: CASSYFRGNIYEQYF.

The genes are TRBV9 and TRBJ2-1; no reliable D call. CDR3 length: 15 amino acids. Germline values: CDR1 SGDLS, CDR2 YYNGEE. V was shortened by 0 bases and J by 4 bases, with 11 bases between the two germline ends. The CDR3: CASSVVGMNYNEQFF. In nucleotides, the CDR3 is TGTGCCAGCAGCGTAGTAGGGATGAATTACAATGAGCAGTTCTTC.

This clone appeared a few times. This chain connects TRBV2 to TRBJ1-2; D is undetermined. From germline, CDR1 is SNHLY and CDR2 FYNNEI. The CDR3 runs 17 residues. V lost 6 bases and J lost 0, with 20 bases in between. The CDR3 spells CASRSLRNDASNYGYTF. For the CDR3, the DNA is TGTGCCAGCAGGTCTCTGCGAAACGACGCGTCTAACTATGGCTACACCTTC.

In its sample, this clone was seen a few times. The rearrangement links TRBV7-2 to TRBJ1-4; possibly TRBD1 for D (5 bases). The CDR3 covers 16 residues. V shed 1 base and J shed 4 bases, with 13 bases lying between them. The germline CDR1 and CDR2 sequences are SGHTA and FQGNSA. CDR3 residues: CASSLGGAPRNEKLFF. CDR3 DNA sequence: TGTGCCAGCAGCTTAGGGGGCGCGCCTCGTAATGAAAAACTGTTTTTT.

J is TRBJ2-1 and V is TRBV18, with 11 bases lining up with TRBD2. Germline V gene sequence: CDR1 KGHSH, CDR2 LQKENI. With 3 bases clipped from V and 8 bases from J, the junction kept 9 bases outside the gene matches. This CDR3 spans 16 amino acids. CDR3 loop: CASSPVLAGGYDEQFF. DNA for the CDR3: TGTGCCAGCTCACCCGTTCTAGCGGGAGGATATGATGAGCAGTTCTTC.

This sequence joins TRBV15 and TRBJ2-5, with D unclear. The CDR3 is made up of 13 amino acids. CDR1 is LNHNV, CDR2 YYDKDF, per germline (reference sequence). Between the trimmed V and J ends, which lost 8 bases and 5 bases, there was a span of 15 bases. The CDR3 DNA reads TGTGCCACCCAATTGCCGCCCCGGGAGACCCAGTACTTC. Protein: CATQLPPRETQYF.

The chain has TRBV25-1 and TRBJ2-1; tentatively, D is TRBD1 (6 bases). V was clipped by 1 base and J by 12 bases, with 10 bases between them. This CDR3 comprises 12 residues. Germline CDR1 MGHDK, CDR2 SYGVNS. In nucleotides, the CDR3 is TGTGCCAGCAGTGAATGGGGGCGCCCGCAGTTCTTC. This gives the protein CASSEWGRPQFF. Supplemented by reference TRBV25-1 and TRBJ2-1, the full variable domain reads EADIYQTPRYLVIGTGKKITLECSQTMGHDKMYWYQQDPGMELHLIHYSYGVNSTEKGDLSSESTVSRIRTEHFPLTLESARPSHTSQYLCASSEWGRPQFFGPGTRLTVL.

This chain links TRBV21-1 with TRBJ2-7; the D segment call TRBD1 is taken from the table without a DNA check. TRBV21-1 is a known pseudogene. CDR3 length: 15 amino acids. CDR3 amino acids: CASSPWTGEDYEQYF. The CDR3 coding sequence is TGTGCCAGCAGCCCTTGGACAGGGGAAGACTACGAGCAGTACTTC.

The rearrangement links TRBV6-5 to TRBJ1-2; D might be TRBD1 (5 bases). The CDR3 length is 13 residues. Trimming took 5 bases from V and 8 from J, leaving 15 bases between them. Germline V gene data show CDR1 as MNHEY and CDR2 as SVGAGI. CDR3 nucleotide sequence: TGTGCCAGCAGTCGGGGGGAGCGGTACGGCTACACCTTC. This encodes CASSRGERYGYTF.

There are a few counts of this clone. The chain has TRBV10-3 and TRBJ2-1; TRBD1 aligns across 8 bases. Unmatched junction bases numbered 9, after V lost 4 bases and J lost 10 bases. This CDR3 has 14 amino acids. Germline values: CDR1 ENHRY, CDR2 SYGVKD. CDR3 in amino acids: CAISGDRSIGEQFF. The CDR3 region has the DNA TGTGCCATCAGTGGGGACAGGTCAATAGGCGAGCAGTTCTTC.

The rearrangement links TRBV28 to TRBJ2-3, with 12 bases aligning to TRBD2. The CDR3 extends over 16 amino acids. Per germline, CDR1 MDHEN and CDR2 SYDVKM. V lost 8 bases to trimming and J lost 0 bases; unmatched junction nucleotides: 6. The CDR3 reads CASDLAGGRSTDTQYF. In DNA form, the CDR3 reads TGTGCCAGCGACCTAGCGGGAGGGAGGAGCACAGATACGCAGTATTTT.

The table lists this clone with a few counts. V usage is TRBV28 and J usage is TRBJ2-7; the D gene is possibly TRBD1 (6 bases). There are 17 residues in the CDR3. The ends were cut back, 5 bases at V and 2 bases at J, with 22 bases in the middle. Germline V CDR1 and CDR2: MDHEN, SYDVKM. The CDR3 is CASSARLGQGHPYEQYF. For the CDR3, the DNA is TGTGCCAGCAGTGCCCGCTTAGGGCAGGGGCATCCCTACGAGCAGTACTTC.

This clone was detected a few times. The rearrangement links TRBV5-4 to TRBJ2-1; TRBD2 agrees at 12 bases. J lost 5 bases, V lost 5 bases, and 11 bases had no gene match. The CDR3 is made up of 17 amino acids. CDR1 and CDR2 (germline): SGHNT, YYREEE (reference sequence). CDR3 DNA sequence: TGTGCCAGCAGTTATGGACTAGCGGGATGGGGGGACAATGAGCAGTTCTTC. Residues: CASSYGLAGWGDNEQFF.

This clone was seen a few times. This sequence joins TRBV7-2 and TRBJ2-2; D is unclear. This CDR3 has 15 residues. Deletions cut 1 base from V and 7 bases from J, with 13 bases between. The V gene's germline CDR1 is SGHTA and CDR2 FQGNSA. The CDR3 is CASSLGVTPGGELFF. As DNA, the CDR3 is TGTGCCAGCAGCTTAGGTGTTACCCCGGGCGGGGAGCTGTTTTTT.

The chain has TRBV7-2 and TRBJ1-4, with D perhaps TRBD1 (5 bases). V lost 1 base to trimming and J lost 7 bases, with 19 bases between them. CDR3 size: 17 residues. In germline, CDR1 is SGHTA, CDR2 FQGNSA. CDR3 nucleotides: TGTGCCAGCAGCTTAGAGGGGAGATCCCCCTGGGGTGAAAAACTGTTTTTT. Translating gives CASSLEGRSPWGEKLFF.

This clone turned up a few times. The chain employs TRBV27 and TRBJ2-5; 8 bases match TRBD1. Trimming cost V 5 bases and J 7 bases; bases outside gene matches: 15. The germline CDR1 and CDR2 sequences are MNHEY and SMNVEV (reference sequence). The CDR3 length is 16 residues. For the CDR3, the DNA is TGTGCCAGCAGTATAACCGGACAGGGCTACTCCGGGACCCAGTACTTC. It specifies CASSITGQGYSGTQYF.